This T cell receptor beta chain was documented in a study of cytomegalovirus exposure and HLA in healthy donors. Whole-study results and caveats: It emerged from a later analysis that several of the most significant clusters appeared to be linked to common viral pathogens. In vitro experiments confirmed that three CMV-associated chains were specific for CMV antigens.

The CDR3 extends over 16 amino acids. V lost 3 bases and J lost 7; bases outside the gene matches: 10. CDR1 is SEHNR and CDR2 is FQNEAQ in the germline V gene (reference sequence). The table lists this clone with a few counts. The antigen is undetermined. The PCR contained 60 Vbeta and 13 Jbeta primers. Sequencing used immunoSEQ multiplex PCR; TCRdb keeps in-frame clones, though not all of them. The sample lists some 130,000 clones; around 77% were seen once. The sequencing sample was made of PBMCs. The receptor's source is a man younger than 40 in good health. The J gene is TRBJ2-1, the V gene TRBV7-9; TRBD2 agrees at 9 bases. The CDR3 sequence is CASSFALAGMGNEQFF. The CDR3 nucleotides are TGTGCCAGCAGCTTCGCACTAGCGGGTATGGGTAATGAGCAGTTCTTC.